These T cell receptor beta chains were read from a single sample in a study of cytotoxic CD8 clonotypes in ibrutinib-treated CLL. Only in-frame clones appear in the TCRdb table, and some are missing; sequencing was by immunoSEQ multiplex PCR. The table includes tens of thousands of clones, just over 90% detected once. The sample in question was PBMCs, obtained after 12 months of ibrutinib treatment. The source of these receptors is a human donor with chronic lymphocytic leukemia. Each CDR3 is given with its conserved first and last residue. D genes are given only for firm matches. Expanded clones are given a class, and other clones once, few, many or no size at all.

d_call clone_size j_call v_call cdr3_nt cdr3_aa
. once TRBJ2-2 TRBV19 TGTGCCAGTATGCCGTCCGCGAACACCGGGGAGCTGTTTTTT CASMPSANTGELFF
. . TRBJ1-5 TRBV18 TGTGCCAGCTCACCTGGGAATAATCAGCCCCAGCATTTT CASSPGNNQPQHF
. . TRBJ1-2 TRBV7-9 TGTGCCAGCAGCTTAGCGCTGGCAGGCGATGGCTACACCTTC CASSLALAGDGYTF
. . TRBJ2-5 TRBV2 TGTGCCAGCAGTAAAGACAGAACCCAAGAGACCCAGTACTTC CASSKDRTQETQYF
. . TRBJ1-2 TRBV4-1 TGCGCCAGCAGCCGTGACCGGGGACAAGCAAACTATGGCTACACCTTC CASSRDRGQANYGYTF
. . TRBJ2-1 TRBV7-2 TGTGCCAGCAGCTTAGAAGAGCTCGGGAGAAAGGATCTAGAGCAGTTCTTC CASSLEELGRKDLEQFF
. . TRBJ2-7 TRBV5-8 TGTGCCAGCAGCTCCGCCTACGAGCAGTACTTC CASSSAYEQYF
TRBD1 once TRBJ1-2 TRBV28 TGTGCCAGCAGTTATCAGGGGGCCTACAATGGCTACACCTTC CASSYQGAYNGYTF
. . TRBJ1-1 TRBV29-1 TGCAGCGTTGAATCCGAGCCCCACACTGAAGCTTTCTTT CSVESEPHTEAFF
TRBD2 . TRBJ2-5 TRBV5-8 TGTGCCAGCAGCTTGAATGGCGCGGGGCGGGAGGAGACCCAGTACTTC CASSLNGAGREETQYF
TRBD2 . TRBJ2-5 TRBV11-3 TGTGCCAGCAGTCCCGGGTATGGGACTAGGCAAACCCAGTACTTC CASSPGYGTRQTQYF
. . TRBJ1-2 TRBV4-1 TGCGCCAGCAGCCAAGATGCAGGGGCGATCTATGGCTACACCTTC CASSQDAGAIYGYTF
TRBD1 . TRBJ2-5 TRBV7-9 TGTGCCAGCAGCCGACTGACAGGGGGCCAAGAGACCCAGTACTTC CASSRLTGGQETQYF
TRBD2 . TRBJ2-1 TRBV7-9 TGTGCCAGCAGCCGCTTCCCGAGGACTAGCGGGAGTGGTGAGCAGTTCTTC CASSRFPRTSGSGEQFF
. few TRBJ2-7 TRBV19 TGTGCCAGTAGTATAGCGGGGTTGACCCACGAGCAGTACTTC CASSIAGLTHEQYF
TRBD2 . TRBJ2-1 TRBV7-3 TGTGCCAGCTCCTTAGCGGGAGGGGTCTACAATGAGCAGTTCTTC CASSLAGGVYNEQFF
. few TRBJ1-5 TRBV27 TGTGCCAGCAGTGACAACAGGGTCCAGCCCCAGCATTTT CASSDNRVQPQHF
TRBD1 . TRBJ2-7 TRBV28 TGTGCCAGCCTCGGGACAGGGGATGCCTACGAGCAGTACTTC CASLGTGDAYEQYF
. . TRBJ1-1 TRBV23-1 TGCGCCAACTCCGGAGGGAGCGTTGCAGCTTTCTTT CANSGGSVAAFF
. . TRBJ1-1 TRBV7-9 TGTGCCAGCAAAAGACAGAGTGAAGCTTTCTTT CASKRQSEAFF
. . TRBJ1-1 TRBV2 TGTGCCAGCACCGGCCGAACCTCCGAGGTATCTGCCTTTCGTGCTTTCTTT CASTGRTSEVSAFRAFF
. . TRBJ2-7 TRBV10-1 TGCGCCAGCAGTGAGGGCGTTAAAGGCTACGAGCAGTACTTC CASSEGVKGYEQYF
TRBD1 . TRBJ1-1 TRBV6-1 TGTGCCAGCATCCACTCAGGGGGCGCGACGGCTGAAGCTTTCTTT CASIHSGGATAEAFF
. . TRBJ2-7 TRBV7-2 TGTGCCAGCAGCTTAGGACTGTCTAGGAACGAGCAGTACTTC CASSLGLSRNEQYF
. . TRBJ2-1 TRBV19 TGTGCCAGTAGTATAGGGGGTTCCTACAATGAGCAGTTCTTC CASSIGGSYNEQFF
TRBD2 . TRBJ2-7 TRBV5-8 TGTGCCAGCAGCTCTCAGATAAGGACTAGCGGGAACTGGTACGAGCAGTACTTC CASSSQIRTSGNWYEQYF
. . TRBJ1-1 TRBV15 TGTGCCACCAGCAGGTCAGCAAGGGAAGCTTTCTTT CATSRSAREAFF
TRBD1 . TRBJ1-5 TRBV29-1 TGCAGCGACCGACAGGGAGGCAATCAGCCCCAGCATTTT CSDRQGGNQPQHF
TRBD2 . TRBJ2-1 TRBV19 TGTGCCAGCGAAAATATAGCGGGAGGTCTCAATGAGCAGTTCTTC CASENIAGGLNEQFF